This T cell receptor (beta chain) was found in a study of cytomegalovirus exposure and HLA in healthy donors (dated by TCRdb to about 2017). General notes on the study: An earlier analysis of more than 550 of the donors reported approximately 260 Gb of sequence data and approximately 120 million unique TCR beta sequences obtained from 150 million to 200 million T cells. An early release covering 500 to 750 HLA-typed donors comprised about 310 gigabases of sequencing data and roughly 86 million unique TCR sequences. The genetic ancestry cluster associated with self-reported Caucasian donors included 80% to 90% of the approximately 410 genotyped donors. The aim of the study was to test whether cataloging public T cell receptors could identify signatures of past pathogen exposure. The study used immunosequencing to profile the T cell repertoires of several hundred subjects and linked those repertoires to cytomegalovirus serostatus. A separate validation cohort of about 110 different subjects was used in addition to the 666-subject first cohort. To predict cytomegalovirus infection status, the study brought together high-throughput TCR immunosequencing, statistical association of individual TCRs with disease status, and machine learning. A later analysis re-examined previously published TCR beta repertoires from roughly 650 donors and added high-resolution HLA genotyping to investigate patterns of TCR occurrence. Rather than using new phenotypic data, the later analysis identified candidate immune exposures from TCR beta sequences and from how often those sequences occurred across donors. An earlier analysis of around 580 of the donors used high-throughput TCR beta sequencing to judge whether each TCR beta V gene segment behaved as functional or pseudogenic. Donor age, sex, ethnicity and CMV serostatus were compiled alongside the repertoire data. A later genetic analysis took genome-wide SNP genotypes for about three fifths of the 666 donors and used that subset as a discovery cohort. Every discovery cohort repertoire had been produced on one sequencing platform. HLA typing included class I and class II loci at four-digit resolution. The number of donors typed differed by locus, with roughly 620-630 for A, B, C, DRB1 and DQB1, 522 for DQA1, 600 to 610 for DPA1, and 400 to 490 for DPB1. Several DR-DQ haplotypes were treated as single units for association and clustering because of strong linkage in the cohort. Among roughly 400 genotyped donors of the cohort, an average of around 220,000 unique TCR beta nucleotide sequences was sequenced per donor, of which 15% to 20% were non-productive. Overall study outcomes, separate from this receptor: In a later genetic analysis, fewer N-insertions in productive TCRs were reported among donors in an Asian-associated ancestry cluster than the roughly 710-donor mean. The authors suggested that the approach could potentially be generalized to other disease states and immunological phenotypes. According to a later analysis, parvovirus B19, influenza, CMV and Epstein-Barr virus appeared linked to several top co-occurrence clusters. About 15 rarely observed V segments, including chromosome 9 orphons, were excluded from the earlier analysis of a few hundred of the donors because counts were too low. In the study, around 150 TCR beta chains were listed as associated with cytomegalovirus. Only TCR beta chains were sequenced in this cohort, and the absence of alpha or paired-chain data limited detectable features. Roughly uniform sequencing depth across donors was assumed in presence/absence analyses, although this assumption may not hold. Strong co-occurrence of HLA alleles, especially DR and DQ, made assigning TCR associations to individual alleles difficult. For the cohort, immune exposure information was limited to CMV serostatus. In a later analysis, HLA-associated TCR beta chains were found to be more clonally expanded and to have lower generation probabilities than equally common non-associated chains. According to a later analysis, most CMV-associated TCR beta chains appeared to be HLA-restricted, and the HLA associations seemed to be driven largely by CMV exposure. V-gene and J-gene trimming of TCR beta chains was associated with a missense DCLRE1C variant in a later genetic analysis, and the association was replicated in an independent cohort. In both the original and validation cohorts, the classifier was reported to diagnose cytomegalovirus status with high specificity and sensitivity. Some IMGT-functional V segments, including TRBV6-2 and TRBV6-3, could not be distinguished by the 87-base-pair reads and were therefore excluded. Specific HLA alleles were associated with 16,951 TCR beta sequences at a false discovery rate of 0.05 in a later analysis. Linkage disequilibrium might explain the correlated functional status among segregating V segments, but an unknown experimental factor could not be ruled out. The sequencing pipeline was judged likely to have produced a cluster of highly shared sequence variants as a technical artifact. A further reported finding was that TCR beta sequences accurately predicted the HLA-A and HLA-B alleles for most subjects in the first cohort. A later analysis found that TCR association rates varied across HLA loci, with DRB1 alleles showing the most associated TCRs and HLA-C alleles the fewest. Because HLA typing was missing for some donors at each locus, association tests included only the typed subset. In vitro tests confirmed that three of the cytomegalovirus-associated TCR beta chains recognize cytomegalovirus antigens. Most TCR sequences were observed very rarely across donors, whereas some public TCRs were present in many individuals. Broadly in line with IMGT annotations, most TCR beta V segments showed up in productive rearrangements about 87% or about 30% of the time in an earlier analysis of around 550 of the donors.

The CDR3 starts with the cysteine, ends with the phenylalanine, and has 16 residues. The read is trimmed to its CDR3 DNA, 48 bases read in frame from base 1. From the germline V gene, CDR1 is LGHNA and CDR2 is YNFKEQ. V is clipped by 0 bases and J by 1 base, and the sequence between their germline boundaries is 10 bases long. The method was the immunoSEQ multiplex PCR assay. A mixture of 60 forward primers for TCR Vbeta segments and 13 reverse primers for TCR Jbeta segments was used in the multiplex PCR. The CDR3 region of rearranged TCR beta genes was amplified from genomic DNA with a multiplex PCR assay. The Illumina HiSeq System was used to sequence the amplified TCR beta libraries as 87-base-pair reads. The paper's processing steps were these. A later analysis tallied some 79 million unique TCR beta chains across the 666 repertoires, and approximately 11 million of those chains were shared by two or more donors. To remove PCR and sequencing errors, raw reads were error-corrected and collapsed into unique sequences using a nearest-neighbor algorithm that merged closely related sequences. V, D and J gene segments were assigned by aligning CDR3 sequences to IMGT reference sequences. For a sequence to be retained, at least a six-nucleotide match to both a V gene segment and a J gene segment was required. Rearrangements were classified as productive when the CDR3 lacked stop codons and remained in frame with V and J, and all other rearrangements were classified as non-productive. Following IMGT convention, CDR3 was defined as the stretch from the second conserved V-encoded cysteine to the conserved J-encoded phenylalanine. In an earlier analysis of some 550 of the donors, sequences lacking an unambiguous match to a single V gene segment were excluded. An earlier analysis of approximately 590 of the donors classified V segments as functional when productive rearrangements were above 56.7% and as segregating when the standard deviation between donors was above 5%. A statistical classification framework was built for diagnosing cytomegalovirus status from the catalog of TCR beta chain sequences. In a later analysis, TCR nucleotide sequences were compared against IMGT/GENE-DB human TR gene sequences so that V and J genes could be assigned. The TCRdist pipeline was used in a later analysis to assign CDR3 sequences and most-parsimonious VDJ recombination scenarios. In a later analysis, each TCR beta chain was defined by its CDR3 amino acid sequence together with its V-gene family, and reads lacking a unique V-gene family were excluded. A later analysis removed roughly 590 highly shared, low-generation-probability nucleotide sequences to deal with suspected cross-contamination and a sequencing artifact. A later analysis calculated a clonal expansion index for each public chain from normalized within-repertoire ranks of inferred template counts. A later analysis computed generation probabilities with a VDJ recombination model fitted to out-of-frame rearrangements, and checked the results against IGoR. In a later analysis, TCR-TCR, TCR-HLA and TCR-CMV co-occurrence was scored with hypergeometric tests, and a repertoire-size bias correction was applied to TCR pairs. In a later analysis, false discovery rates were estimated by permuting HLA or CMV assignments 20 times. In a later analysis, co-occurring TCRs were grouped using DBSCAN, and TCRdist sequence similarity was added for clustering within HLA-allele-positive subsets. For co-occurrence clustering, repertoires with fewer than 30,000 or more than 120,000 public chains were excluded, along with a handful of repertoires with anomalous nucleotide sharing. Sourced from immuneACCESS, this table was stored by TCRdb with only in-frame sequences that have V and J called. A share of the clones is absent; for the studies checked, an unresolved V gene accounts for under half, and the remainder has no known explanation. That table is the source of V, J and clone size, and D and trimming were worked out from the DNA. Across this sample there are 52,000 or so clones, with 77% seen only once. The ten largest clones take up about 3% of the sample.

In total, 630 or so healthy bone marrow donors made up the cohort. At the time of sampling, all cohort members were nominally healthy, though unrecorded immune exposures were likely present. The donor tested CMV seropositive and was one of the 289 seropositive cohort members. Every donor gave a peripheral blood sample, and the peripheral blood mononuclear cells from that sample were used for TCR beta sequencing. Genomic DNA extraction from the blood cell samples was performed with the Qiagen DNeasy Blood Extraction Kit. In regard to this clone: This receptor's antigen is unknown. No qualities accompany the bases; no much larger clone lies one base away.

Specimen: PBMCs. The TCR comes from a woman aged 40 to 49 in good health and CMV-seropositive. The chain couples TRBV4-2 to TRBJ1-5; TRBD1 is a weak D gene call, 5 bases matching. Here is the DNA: TGTGCCAGCAGCCAAGATGTCGGGGGAAGCAATCAGCCCCAGCATTTT. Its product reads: CASSQDVGGSNQPQHF.